A selection of T cell receptor beta chains follows, all from one sample in a study of T cells in Graves' hyperthyroidism and ophthalmopathy. Using its own MiXCR run on the multiplex PCR reads, TCRdb lists one record per CDR3 protein. The data contain approximately 250,000 distinct CDR3 sequences, almost 25% of them singletons. The sequenced material came from blood. Source of these receptors: a woman between 40 and 55 years old with Graves' ophthalmopathy. CDR3s include the opening cysteine and the closing phenylalanine or tryptophan. The D gene is left open where the match is weak. Clone size is given for some rows only: seen once, a few or many times, or a class if the clone is expanded.

TRBD1	TRBJ2-5	TRBV19	NA	CASSMGTGGSETQYF	TGTGCCAGTAGTATGGGGACAGGGGGGTCGGAGACCCAGTACTTC
TRBD1	TRBJ2-5	TRBV7-9	many	CASSRPRQGQETQYF	TGTGCCAGCAGCCGCCCACGACAGGGCCAAGAGACCCAGTACTTC
NA	TRBJ1-2	TRBV6-1	many	CASRLNDAQGFGGYTF	TGTGCCAGCAGGCTCAACGATGCACAGGGCTTTGGCGGCTACACCTTC
NA	TRBJ2-7	TRBV27	few	CASSLRPPDEQYF	TGTGCCAGCAGTTTGCGCCCCCCCGACGAGCAGTACTTC
NA	TRBJ1-1	TRBV7-9	many	CASSRRLNTEAFF	TGTGCCAGCAGCAGAAGACTTAACACTGAAGCTTTCTTT
NA	TRBJ2-2	TRBV30	many	CAWSVQPNTGELFF	TGTGCCTGGAGTGTCCAGCCGAACACCGGGGAGCTGTTTTTT
NA	TRBJ2-7	TRBV12-3/TRBV12-4	many	CASSLGGVGSYEQYF	TGTGCCAGCAGTTTAGGGGGGGTGGGCTCCTACGAGCAGTACTTC
TRBD2	TRBJ2-7	TRBV5-1	many	CASSLGAGIYEQYF	TGCGCCAGCAGCTTAGGAGCGGGGATCTACGAGCAGTACTTC
NA	TRBJ1-1	TRBV12-3/TRBV12-4	NA	CASSQAALNTEAFF	TGTGCCAGCAGTCAGGCAGCCCTAAACACTGAAGCTTTCTTT
TRBD2	TRBJ2-7	TRBV28	NA	CASTEREFEYEQYF	TGTGCCAGCACCGAGCGGGAGTTTGAGTACGAGCAGTACTTC
NA	TRBJ2-7	TRBV3-1	NA	CASSQSLIDEQYF	TGTGCCAGCAGCCAAAGTTTAATCGACGAGCAGTACTTC
TRBD1	TRBJ1-3	TRBV12-3/TRBV12-4	many	CASRPGTAGNTIYF	TGTGCCAGCAGGCCGGGGACAGCTGGAAACACCATATATTTT
NA	TRBJ1-1	TRBV13	many	CASSLRQNTEAFF	TGTGCCAGCAGCTTAAGGCAGAACACTGAAGCTTTCTTT
TRBD2	TRBJ2-7	TRBV27	many	CASSSGGAMYEQYF	TGTGCCAGCAGTTCCGGGGGGGCCATGTACGAGCAGTACTTC
NA	TRBJ2-7	TRBV27	many	CASSLSIMQAGPPTYEQYF	TGTGCCAGCAGTTTATCGATCATGCAGGCGGGGCCCCCAACCTACGAGCAGTACTTC
TRBD2	TRBJ2-7	TRBV9	many	CASSKRAGVDYEQYF	TGTGCCAGCAGCAAGAGGGCGGGGGTGGATTACGAGCAGTACTTC
NA	TRBJ2-5	TRBV6-2/TRBV6-3	once	CASSYSEISETQYF	TGTGCCAGCAGTTACTCGGAGATCTCAGAGACCCAGTACTTC
NA	TRBJ2-7	TRBV6-1	many	CASSELEGAPHEQYF	TGTGCCAGCAGTGAATTGGAGGGCGCCCCCCACGAGCAGTACTTC
NA	TRBJ1-1	TRBV6-5	NA	CASSYGGYSSAFF	TGTGCCAGCAGTTACGGGGGGTACTCGTCGGCTTTCTTT
NA	TRBJ2-7	TRBV6-5	many	CASSYGVGGSYEQYF	TGTGCCAGCAGTTACGGGGTAGGGGGCTCCTACGAGCAGTACTTC
NA	TRBJ1-1	TRBV12-3/TRBV12-4	NA	CASRPQDVYTEAFF	TGTGCCAGCAGACCACAGGATGTTTACACTGAAGCTTTCTTT
NA	TRBJ2-7	TRBV27	many	CASSLIYGSSYEQYF	TGTGCCAGCAGTTTAATTTATGGGAGCTCCTACGAGCAGTACTTC